A single sample is the source of the 26 T cell receptor beta chains below, sequenced in a study of graft-versus-host responses after intestinal transplantation. TCRdb keeps only in-frame clones here, not all; method: immunoSEQ multiplex PCR. The sample includes tens of thousands of clones, approximately 84% seen only once; the top ten take about 0.42%. What these receptors recognize is not known. The material was unstimulated CD4+ T cells sorted from spleen or lymph node cells, obtained before transplant. These receptors came from a human donor who was the organ donor for an intestinal transplant.

The J gene is TRBJ2-6, the V gene TRBV14; D is ambiguous. The CDR3 extends over 13 amino acids. The V gene's germline CDR1 is SGHDN and CDR2 FVKESK. Trimming removed 6 bases from V and 2 bases from J, with 5 bases in between. The CDR3 bases are TGTGCCAGCAGTCGCCCTGGGGCCAACGTCCTGACTTTC. Translation gives CASSRPGANVLTF.

The V call is TRBV30, the J call TRBJ2-1; D ambiguous. Trimming took 1 base from V and 11 from J, leaving 9 bases between them. The CDR3 sequence is 11 residues long. Germline assignment: CDR1 GTSNPN and CDR2 SVGIG (reference sequence). CDR3 DNA sequence: TGTGCCTGGAGTGAGGGCGTTAAGCAGTTCTTC. The encoded protein is CAWSEGVKQFF.

This clone was seen a single time. The chain employs TRBV5-1 and TRBJ1-1; D possibly corresponds to TRBD1 (6 bases). Trimming stripped 0 bases from V and 0 bases from J, with 12 bases between. Germline lookup yields CDR1 SGHRS and CDR2 YFSETQ. The CDR3 has 16 amino acids. The CDR3 sequence: CASSLDPGQMNTEAFF. The CDR3 bases are TGCGCCAGCAGCTTGGATCCAGGACAGATGAACACTGAAGCTTTCTTT.

The rearrangement joins TRBV18 to TRBJ2-3, with no clear D. Germline lookup yields CDR1 KGHSH and CDR2 LQKENI. This CDR3 is built from 11 residues. V dropped 3 bases and J dropped 4 bases, with 2 bases sitting between them. The CDR3 nucleotides are TGTGCCAGCTCACCCTCAGATACGCAGTATTTT. This sequence encodes CASSPSDTQYF.

This clone appeared a single time. Germline is not matched at one junction end, which may reflect a read error. The sample has other DNA sequences that encode this CDR3 too. V usage is TRBV2 and J usage is TRBJ1-2, with D tentatively TRBD1 (5 bases). This CDR3 is 12 amino acids long. CDR1 is SNHLY, CDR2 FYNNEI, per germline. The CDR3 loop is CASSERGYGYTF. CDR3 bases: TGTGCCAGCAGTGAGAGGGGCTATGGTTACACCTTC.

The chain has TRBV23-1 and TRBJ1-2, with 8 nucleotides matching TRBD1. TRBV23-1 is known as an ORF, though its function is uncertain. CDR3 length: 16 amino acids. Germline trimming cut 3 bases from V and 9 bases from J; bases unmatched to any gene: 15. CDR3 region: CASSQGGVLGTGSYTF. The CDR3 nucleotides read TGCGCCAGCAGTCAGGGAGGGGTTTTGGGGACAGGAAGCTACACCTTC.

The CDR3 sequence: CASSYYAGTGELFF. The CDR3 DNA reads as TGTGCCAGCAGTTACTACGCAGGGACCGGGGAGCTGTTTTTT. The chain is built from TRBV6-5 and TRBJ2-2; D is perhaps TRBD1 (5 bases). V gave up 1 base and J gave up 5 bases, with 8 bases separating them. Germline CDR1 reads MNHEY; CDR2 reads SVGAGI. The CDR3 covers 14 residues.

The chain combines TRBV5-1 with TRBJ2-5; D perhaps matches TRBD2 (5 bases). This CDR3 has 13 amino acids. The V gene lost 7 bases and the J gene lost 1 base, with 11 bases spanning the gap. The germline CDR1 and CDR2 sequences are SGHRS and YFSETQ. CDR3 in DNA: TGCGCCAGCGGGAGCGCATTCCAAGAGACCCAGTACTTC. Protein product: CASGSAFQETQYF.

The chain joins TRBV2 to TRBJ1-1; the match to TRBD1 covers 9 bases. V shed 10 bases and J 5 bases; nucleotides not matched to a gene: 8. This CDR3 is built from 13 residues. The germline V gene has CDR1 SNHLY and CDR2 FYNNEI. CDR3 protein: CATADRGRTEAFF. As DNA, the CDR3 is TGTGCCACCGCGGACAGGGGAAGGACTGAAGCTTTCTTT.

The J gene is TRBJ1-2, the V gene TRBV5-4; 7 bases agree with TRBD1. V trimming: 4 bases; J trimming: 4 bases; junction bases outside the gene matches: 4. Germline CDR1 SGHNT, CDR2 YYREEE (reference sequence). CDR3 length: 13 amino acids. In DNA, the CDR3 is TGTGCCAGCAGCCCTCGGGACAGCTATGGCTACACCTTC. It translates to CASSPRDSYGYTF. The full variable domain, with the rest looked up from reference TRBV5-4 and TRBJ1-2, is ETGVTQSPTHLIKTRGQQVTLRCSSQSGHNTVSWYQQALGQGPQFIFQYYREEENGRGNFPPRFSGLQFPNYSSELNVNALELDDSALYLCASSPRDSYGYTFGSGTRLTVV.

This clone showed up just once. The chain uses TRBV4-1 and TRBJ2-1; TRBD2 matches at 13 bases. The CDR3 has 17 residues. CDR1 and CDR2 from the germline V gene are MGHRA and YSYEKL. Trimming cost V 0 bases and J 7 bases; bases outside gene matches: 6. DNA for the CDR3: TGCGCCAGCAGCCAAGAGATGGGGACTAGCGGGGTTAATGAGCAGTTCTTC. It yields the protein CASSQEMGTSGVNEQFF.

This chain joins TRBV7-9 and TRBJ2-2; 11 bases match TRBD2. V lost 1 base to trimming and J lost 2 bases; unmatched junction nucleotides: 6. The CDR3 is 18 amino acids. Germline CDR1 and CDR2: SEHNR and FQNEAQ (reference sequence). The DNA of the CDR3 is TGTGCCAGCAGCTTAGGCCCCCTAGCGGGGGGAAACACCGGGGAGCTGTTTTTT. Residues: CASSLGPLAGGNTGELFF.

This sequence joins TRBV11-2 and TRBJ1-3, with no clear D. The CDR3 contains 13 residues. Germline CDR1 reads SGHAT; CDR2 reads FQNNGV. Deletions cut 4 bases from V and 0 bases from J, with 4 bases between. In DNA, the CDR3 is TGTGCCAGCAGCTACAGCTCTGGAAACACCATATATTTT. Translation gives CASSYSSGNTIYF.

This clone was recorded once. V gene TRBV29-1 combines with J gene TRBJ2-7; 10 bases are a match to TRBD2. The CDR3 is made up of 14 amino acids. The junction had 8 bases not matched to a gene; V was cut back by 5 bases and J by 4 bases. Germline CDR1 and CDR2: SQVTM and ANQGSEA. This CDR3 reads CSVLPSGGSYEQYF. The CDR3 bases are TGCAGCGTTCTCCCTAGCGGGGGATCGTACGAGCAGTACTTC.

CDR3 residues: CATSRDLIETDRRQYF. In DNA form, the CDR3 reads TGTGCCACCAGCAGAGACCTGATCGAGACCGACAGGCGACAGTACTTC. V gene TRBV15 combines with J gene TRBJ2-7; possible D gene TRBD1, 6 bases. Looked up from germline, CDR1 is LNHNV and CDR2 is YYDKDF (reference sequence). The CDR3 sequence is 16 residues long. Between the trimmed V and J ends, which lost 0 bases and 10 bases, there was a span of 22 bases.

This chain uses TRBV11-2 with TRBJ2-1, with TRBD2 matching 14 bases. The CDR3 totals 17 residues. With V trimmed by 3 bases and J by 7 bases, 8 bases remained unmatched. Per germline, CDR1 SGHAT and CDR2 FQNNGV. CDR3 residues: CASSFQTGTSGRNEQFF. CDR3 DNA: TGTGCCAGCAGCTTTCAGACCGGGACTAGCGGGAGAAATGAGCAGTTCTTC.

The chain has TRBV11-2 and TRBJ2-1, with 11 bases matching TRBD2. The J segment lost 0 bases and the V segment lost 1 base, leaving 8 bases of the junction unmatched. The CDR3 contains 19 residues. CDR1 SGHAT and CDR2 FQNNGV come from the germline V gene. CDR3 residues: CASSLGISGRGSSYNEQFF. The CDR3 nucleotides read TGTGCCAGCAGCTTAGGCATTAGCGGGAGGGGGTCCTCCTACAATGAGCAGTTCTTC.

V and J are TRBV9 and TRBJ1-2; the D is unclear. The CDR3 length is 18 residues. V lost 4 bases, J lost 2 bases, and 24 bases lay in between. The germline V gene encodes CDR1 SGDLS and CDR2 YYNGEE. CDR3: CASSPQYMRAGQNYGYTF. CDR3 coding DNA: TGTGCCAGCAGCCCCCAGTACATGAGGGCGGGCCAGAACTATGGCTACACCTTC.

V gene TRBV5-8 combines with J gene TRBJ1-2, with a possible D match to TRBD1 (6 bases). The CDR3 covers 16 residues. Germline CDR1 is SGHTS and CDR2 is YDEGEE. The V end was cut by 1 base, the J end by 0 bases, with 13 bases between. CDR3 in amino acids: CASSLWGGAPNYGYTF. The CDR3 DNA reads TGTGCCAGCAGCTTGTGGGGGGGCGCCCCTAACTATGGCTACACCTTC.

V gene TRBV9 combines with J gene TRBJ2-6; no clear D. CDR1 is SGDLS, CDR2 YYNGEE, per germline. V lost 3 bases, J lost 0 bases, and 7 bases lay in between. The CDR3 has 15 residues. The CDR3 is CASSDGPSGANVLTF. The CDR3 nucleotides are TGTGCCAGCAGCGATGGACCCTCTGGGGCCAACGTCCTGACTTTC.

The genes are TRBV11-3 and TRBJ1-4; 7 bases fit TRBD1. Unmatched junction bases numbered 14, after V lost 7 bases and J lost 6 bases. CDR1 is SGHNT, CDR2 YENEEA, per germline. CDR3 length: 16 residues. CDR3 DNA: TGTGCCAGCACCAGCGATACGGCAGGGGGTTATGAAAAACTGTTTTTT. Residues: CASTSDTAGGYEKLFF.

This chain connects TRBV4-2 to TRBJ2-1; 11 bases line up with TRBD1. This CDR3 region has 17 residues. Germline lookup yields CDR1 LGHNA and CDR2 YNFKEQ. J gave up 7 bases and V 1 base, and 9 bases lay outside the gene matches. CDR3 in DNA: TGTGCCAGCAGCCAAGGCCCCGGGACAGGGGGAGTAAATGAGCAGTTCTTC. Its protein is CASSQGPGTGGVNEQFF.

The chain couples TRBV6-1 to TRBJ1-2; TRBD1 might be the D (5 bases). Germline V CDR1 and CDR2: MNHNS, SASEGT. This CDR3 is 13 amino acids long. Trimming cost V 6 bases and J 7 bases, with 15 bases left between them. CDR3 DNA sequence: TGTGCCAGCAGATTGACAGTTTCGGGTGGCTACACCTTC. It specifies CASRLTVSGGYTF.

This clone has a handful of counts. The V and J genes are TRBV9 and TRBJ2-5, with D hard to call. The CDR3 has 18 residues. V lost 0 bases and J lost 2, with 20 bases in between. CDR1 is SGDLS and CDR2 is YYNGEE in the germline V gene. Here the CDR3 reads CASSVEGPDTVGQETQYF. Here the CDR3 DNA reads TGTGCCAGCAGCGTAGAAGGTCCCGACACCGTGGGACAAGAGACCCAGTACTTC.

In this sample, this clone turned up once. The chain couples TRBV11-3 to TRBJ2-1, with D hard to call. Germline V gene lookup returns CDR1 SGHNT and CDR2 YENEEA. Trimming removed 0 bases at V and 2 bases at J, with 8 bases between. The CDR3 length is 15 residues. This chain's CDR3 is CASSLENGAYNEQFF. DNA of the CDR3: TGTGCCAGCAGCTTAGAAAATGGGGCCTACAATGAGCAGTTCTTC.

The J gene is TRBJ2-3, the V gene TRBV30, with no clear D. The ends were cut back, 3 bases at V and 9 bases at J, with 10 bases in the middle. Germline values: CDR1 GTSNPN, CDR2 SVGIG (reference sequence). The CDR3 contains 11 residues. CDR3 in DNA: TGTGCCTGGAGGCGTGGTGGGACGCAGTATTTT. It encodes CAWRRGGTQYF.